These 25 T cell receptor beta chains originate from one sample sequenced in a study of blood T cell repertoires in COVID-19. Some clones are missing from TCRdb's copy, which holds only in-frame ones; the method was immunoSEQ multiplex PCR. The data contain a few hundred thousand clones, less than 90% of them singletons. Sequencing was carried out using PBMCs or T cells enriched from blood (not recorded which). Receptor source: a woman aged 45-60 years in a cohort exposed to, infected with or recovered from COVID-19 (not recorded which).

The chain uses TRBV10-1 and TRBJ2-1, with TRBD1 matching over 7 bases. The ends lost 4 bases at V and 6 bases at J; junction bases unmatched: 6. This CDR3 comprises 14 residues. CDR1 and CDR2 (germline): WNHNN, SYGVQD (reference sequence). As DNA, the CDR3 is TGCGCCAGCAGTGGTGACAGGGTGTCCAATGAGCAGTTCTTC. As protein: CASSGDRVSNEQFF.

J is TRBJ2-1 and V is TRBV7-9; TRBD2 agrees at 11 bases. CDR3 length: 15 amino acids. Germline loops: CDR1 SEHNR, CDR2 FQNEAQ (reference sequence). J was trimmed by 6 bases and V by 4 bases; bases with no gene match: 5. In nucleotides, the CDR3 is TGTGCCAGCAGCTCGGGGACTAGCGGTGGCAATGAGCAGTTCTTC. It specifies CASSSGTSGGNEQFF.

The rearrangement links TRBV6-5 to TRBJ2-4; D not resolved. Germline values: CDR1 MNHEY, CDR2 SVGAGI. CDR3 length: 13 residues. The germline V and J ends were trimmed by 4 bases and 5 bases, with 9 bases remaining between them. The CDR3 protein is CASSSLRENIQYF. The CDR3 DNA reads TGTGCCAGCAGTTCCTTGAGAGAAAACATTCAGTACTTC.

This chain connects TRBV7-6 to TRBJ1-2, with 11 bases aligning to TRBD1. Per germline, CDR1 SGHVS and CDR2 FNYEAQ. Trimming took 4 bases from V and 7 from J; bases not matched to a gene: 11. CDR3 size: 16 residues. The CDR3 region has the DNA TGTGCCAGCAGCTGGGGAGGGGACAGGGGGTTCGGTGGCTACACCTTC. Translation: CASSWGGDRGFGGYTF.

CDR3 sequence (DNA): TGTGCCACCGGGACAGCCTACGAGCAGTACTTC. It yields the protein CATGTAYEQYF. The chain couples TRBV24-1 to TRBJ2-7; 7 bases agree with TRBD1. Trimming cost V 9 bases and J 2 bases; bases outside gene matches: 0. In germline, CDR1 is KGHDR, CDR2 SFDVKD. This CDR3 spans 11 amino acids.

The V call is TRBV14, the J call TRBJ2-1, with D perhaps TRBD2 (7 bases). This CDR3 comprises 17 residues. With 1 base removed from V and 7 bases from J, the gap between germline ends came to 20 bases. Germline V lookup: CDR1 SGHDN, CDR2 FVKESK. In nucleotides, the CDR3 is TGTGCCAGCAGCCAAGGTTTGGGGGGGGCATTGAGGAATGAGCAGTTCTTC. Translation: CASSQGLGGALRNEQFF.

This clone was seen a single time. V usage is TRBV24-1 and J usage is TRBJ1-1; unclear D gene. CDR3 length equals 15 residues. Trimming cost V 6 bases and J 2 bases, with 15 bases left between them. Germline-derived CDR1 and CDR2 are KGHDR and SFDVKD. CDR3 coding DNA: TGTGCCACCAGTCGCTCGGGGATTCGAAACACTGAAGCTTTCTTT. Protein sequence: CATSRSGIRNTEAFF.

CDR3 protein: CATSRDISYEQYF. DNA for the CDR3: TGTGCCACCAGCAGGGACATTTCCTACGAGCAGTACTTC. The J gene is TRBJ2-7, the V gene TRBV15, with TRBD1 as a possible D gene (5 bases). Germline loops: CDR1 LNHNV, CDR2 YYDKDF (reference sequence). Trimming stripped 3 bases from V and 1 base from J, with 7 bases between. The CDR3 extends over 13 amino acids.

This clone was counted a few times. The J gene is TRBJ1-4, the V gene TRBV4-1; D may be TRBD1 (5 bases). The germline V and J ends were trimmed by 2 bases and 0 bases, with 10 bases remaining between them. The CDR3 is 16 residues long. The V gene's germline CDR1 is MGHRA and CDR2 YSYEKL. The CDR3 is CASSQSPDTTNEKLFF. CDR3 nucleotide sequence: TGCGCCAGCAGCCAATCCCCGGACACAACTAATGAAAAACTGTTTTTT.

The J gene is TRBJ1-1, the V gene TRBV10-1; 7 bases match TRBD1. The CDR3 has 14 amino acids. Unmatched junction bases numbered 7, after V lost 3 bases and J lost 6 bases. Germline CDR1 and CDR2: WNHNN and SYGVQD (reference sequence). CDR3 residues: CASSDSFGQAEAFF. The CDR3 DNA reads as TGCGCCAGCAGTGATAGTTTTGGACAGGCTGAAGCTTTCTTT.

The rearrangement uses TRBV6-5 and TRBJ1-2; D is perhaps TRBD1 (6 bases). Trimming stripped 6 bases from V and 8 bases from J, with 19 bases between. This CDR3 is built from 14 residues. Germline CDR1 and CDR2: MNHEY and SVGAGI. The CDR3 DNA is TGTGCCAGCAGCTTCTCCCACAGGGTTGGCGGCTACACCTTC. Its translation: CASSFSHRVGGYTF.

This sequence joins TRBV7-2 and TRBJ2-2, with D maybe TRBD1 (5 bases). The ends were cut back, 0 bases at V and 5 bases at J, with 10 bases in the middle. Germline V lookup: CDR1 SGHTA, CDR2 FQGNSA. The CDR3 has 15 amino acids. The CDR3 is CASSLAARATGELFF. The CDR3 nucleotides read TGTGCCAGCAGCTTAGCGGCCAGGGCTACCGGGGAGCTGTTTTTT. Full variable domain (missing parts from reference TRBV7-2 and TRBJ2-2): GAGVSQSPSNKVTEKGKDVELRCDPISGHTALYWYRQSLGQGLEFLIYFQGNSAPDKSGLPSDRFSAERTGGSVSTLTIQRTQQEDSAVYLCASSLAARATGELFFGEGSRLTVL.

The V call is TRBV5-1, the J call TRBJ2-5; TRBD1 matches at 7 bases. CDR3 length equals 16 residues. The ends lost 0 bases at V and 3 bases at J; junction bases unmatched: 8. Per the germline V gene, CDR1 is SGHRS and CDR2 is YFSETQ. DNA for the CDR3: TGCGCCAGCAGCTTGGGGTCAGGGGGATGGGAAGAGACCCAGTACTTC. As protein: CASSLGSGGWEETQYF.

The chain employs TRBV4-3 and TRBJ1-2; D is unresolved. This CDR3 is 15 amino acids long. The ends were cut back, 0 bases at V and 0 bases at J, with 8 bases in the middle. The germline gives CDR1 LGHNA, CDR2 YSLEER. This chain's CDR3 is CASSQDLEANYGYTF. The CDR3 DNA follows: TGCGCCAGCAGCCAAGATCTCGAGGCTAACTATGGCTACACCTTC.

The chain couples TRBV29-1 to TRBJ2-1; no reliable D call. V was clipped by 4 bases and J by 1 base, with 11 bases between them. Looked up from germline, CDR1 is SQVTM and CDR2 is ANQGSEA. CDR3 size: 14 residues. In DNA, the CDR3 is TGCAGCGTTGTGTCAGTTTTTTCCTACAATGAGCAGTTCTTC. Translating gives CSVVSVFSYNEQFF.

CDR3 in amino acids: CASKLGGVTNTEAFF. The CDR3 DNA reads TGTGCCAGCAAACTGGGGGGGGTCACGAACACTGAAGCTTTCTTT. The V gene is TRBV6-5, the J gene TRBJ1-1, with D possibly TRBD1 on 5 matching bases. V gave up 7 bases and J gave up 1 base, with 16 bases separating them. Germline V gene lookup returns CDR1 MNHEY and CDR2 SVGAGI. There are 15 residues in the CDR3.

This clone occurred once. The chain has TRBV28 and TRBJ2-5, with TRBD2 matching 13 bases. Germline CDR1 reads MDHEN; CDR2 reads SYDVKM. The CDR3 length is 15 residues. The ends lost 6 bases at V and 4 bases at J; junction bases unmatched: 5. The CDR3 loop reads CASSRTSGGVETQYF. The CDR3, as DNA: TGTGCCAGCAGCAGGACTAGCGGGGGCGTAGAGACCCAGTACTTC.

The table lists this clone with a count of one. This chain joins TRBV11-2 and TRBJ2-1; 7 bases line up with TRBD1. V shed 3 bases and J 8 bases; nucleotides not matched to a gene: 4. There are 13 residues in the CDR3. The germline V gene encodes CDR1 SGHAT and CDR2 FQNNGV. The CDR3 nucleotides read TGTGCCAGCAGCTTTGACAGGGTTCATGAGCAGTTCTTC. Translating it yields CASSFDRVHEQFF.

The chain employs TRBV24-1 and TRBJ2-7; weak D call: TRBD2 (6 bases). V gave up 3 bases and J gave up 4 bases, with 15 bases separating them. Germline assignment: CDR1 KGHDR and CDR2 SFDVKD. The CDR3 consists of 15 residues. The CDR3 is CATSDIWRVEYEQYF. The CDR3 DNA reads TGTGCCACCAGTGATATTTGGAGGGTTGAGTACGAGCAGTACTTC.

This chain links TRBV30 with TRBJ1-3; D remains unclear. CDR1 is GTSNPN, CDR2 SVGIG, per germline (reference sequence). V gave up 0 bases and J gave up 3 bases, with 9 bases separating them. CDR3 length equals 14 residues. CDR3: CAWSVLFVGNTIYF. DNA of the CDR3: TGTGCCTGGAGTGTATTGTTCGTTGGAAACACCATATATTTT.

This rearrangement joins TRBV24-1 to TRBJ1-2; D gene ambiguous. The CDR3 is 12 residues long. V dropped 5 bases and J dropped 10 bases, with 13 bases sitting between them. CDR1 and CDR2 from the germline V gene are KGHDR and SFDVKD. CDR3 protein: CATSGGFSIYTF. CDR3 sequence (DNA): TGTGCCACCAGTGGCGGCTTCTCTATCTACACCTTC.

The chain is built from TRBV5-6 and TRBJ2-3; no reliable D call. Trimming removed 0 bases at V and 2 bases at J, with 7 bases between. This CDR3 is 14 amino acids long. CDR1 and CDR2 from the germline V gene are SGHDT and YYEEEE. The CDR3 sequence: CASSLAGTTDTQYF. The DNA of the CDR3 is TGTGCCAGCAGCTTGGCAGGAACCACAGATACGCAGTATTTT.

This clone was seen a few times. This chain links TRBV7-9 with TRBJ1-1; TRBD1 matches 7 bases. This CDR3 contains 16 residues. Trimming removed 3 bases from V and 1 base from J; junction bases left unmatched: 8. Germline V lookup: CDR1 SEHNR, CDR2 FQNEAQ (reference sequence). The CDR3 sequence is CASSFARGLGNTEAFF. The CDR3, as DNA: TGTGCCAGCAGCTTTGCGAGGGGGCTAGGGAACACTGAAGCTTTCTTT.

The chain has TRBV7-2 and TRBJ2-7, with TRBD1 identical over 10 bases. The CDR3 consists of 14 residues. Per the germline V gene, CDR1 is SGHTA and CDR2 is FQGNSA. Losses at the gene ends were 6 bases for V and 4 bases for J; bases not matched to a gene: 6. CDR3 sequence reads: CASSFWTGGYEQYF. The CDR3 coding sequence is TGTGCCAGCAGTTTTTGGACAGGGGGTTACGAGCAGTACTTC.

The DNA for the CDR3 is TGTGCCAGCAGTTGGACAGGGGGCACTGAAGCTTTCTTT. Its translation: CASSWTGGTEAFF. The V call is TRBV27, the J call TRBJ1-1; 10 bases map to TRBD1. V lost 4 bases and J lost 4; bases outside the gene matches: 0. The germline V gene encodes CDR1 MNHEY and CDR2 SMNVEV (reference sequence). This CDR3 contains 13 residues.